Shown below are 5 T cell receptor beta chains from a single sample sequenced in a study of T cells in tumors after PD-1 blockade. Sequencing used immunoSEQ multiplex PCR; TCRdb keeps in-frame clones, though not all of them. Among approximately 63,000 clones listed, less than 85% were seen once. Material: PBMCs, obtained after anti-PD-1 treatment. Receptor source: a human donor with basal cell carcinoma.

This clone was detected a few times. The chain recombines TRBV27 with TRBJ1-1, with D maybe TRBD1 (6 bases). The CDR3 loop spans 13 amino acids. V was clipped by 3 bases and J by 4 bases, with 9 bases between them. Looked up from germline, CDR1 is MNHEY and CDR2 is SMNVEV (reference sequence). The CDR3 DNA reads as TGTGCCAGCAGTTTCCAGGGGACCACTGAAGCTTTCTTT. It yields the protein CASSFQGTTEAFF.

The chain employs TRBV27 and TRBJ2-3; 13 bases match TRBD2. CDR3 size: 18 residues. Per germline, CDR1 MNHEY and CDR2 SMNVEV (reference sequence). V lost 5 bases to trimming and J lost 1 base; unmatched junction nucleotides: 9. The CDR3 DNA reads as TGTGCCAGCAGTCCTCACGCAGGGACTAGCGGGGGCACAGATACGCAGTATTTT. Amino acids: CASSPHAGTSGGTDTQYF.

DNA of the CDR3: TGTGCCAGCAGCTTAGTGGTCCGGAACACCGGGGAGCTGTTTTTT. Translated, it gives CASSLVVRNTGELFF. V usage is TRBV7-6 and J usage is TRBJ2-2; no firm D call. Trimming pared 1 base from V and 1 base from J, leaving 7 bases between. The germline V gene has CDR1 SGHVS and CDR2 FNYEAQ. The CDR3 totals 15 residues.

The chain recombines TRBV3-1 (or the pseudogene TRBV3-2) with TRBJ1-5; D is perhaps TRBD1 (5 bases). V gave up 1 base and J gave up 5 bases, with 6 bases separating them. CDR1 is LGHDT, CDR2 YNNKEL, per germline (reference sequence). This CDR3 is 13 amino acids long. As DNA, the CDR3 is TGTGCCAGCAGCCAAGCGGGGGATCAGCCCCAGCATTTT. Protein product: CASSQAGDQPQHF.

This CDR3 is CATSGSEGTEAFF. CDR3 nucleotide sequence: TGTGCCACCAGCGGTTCAGAGGGGACTGAAGCTTTCTTT. The chain carries TRBV15 and TRBJ1-1; the D gene is possibly TRBD1 (5 bases). Germline V gives CDR1 LNHNV, CDR2 YYDKDF (reference sequence). The length of the CDR3 is 13 residues. Trimming cost V 5 bases and J 5 bases, with 12 bases left between them.